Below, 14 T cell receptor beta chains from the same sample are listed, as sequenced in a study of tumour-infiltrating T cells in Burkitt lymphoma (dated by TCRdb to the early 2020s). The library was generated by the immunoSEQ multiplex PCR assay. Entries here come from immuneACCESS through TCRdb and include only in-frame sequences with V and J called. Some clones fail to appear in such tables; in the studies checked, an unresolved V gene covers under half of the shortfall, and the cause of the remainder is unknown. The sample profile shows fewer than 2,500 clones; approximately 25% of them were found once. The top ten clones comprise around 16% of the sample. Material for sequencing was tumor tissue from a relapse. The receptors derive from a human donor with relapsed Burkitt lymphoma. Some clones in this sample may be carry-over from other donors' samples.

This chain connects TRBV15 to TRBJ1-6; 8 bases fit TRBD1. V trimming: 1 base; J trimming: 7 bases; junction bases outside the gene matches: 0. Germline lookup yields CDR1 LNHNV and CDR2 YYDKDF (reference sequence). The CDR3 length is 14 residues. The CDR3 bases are TGTGCCACCAGCAGAGGGACAGGGAATTCACCCCTCCACTTT. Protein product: CATSRGTGNSPLHF.

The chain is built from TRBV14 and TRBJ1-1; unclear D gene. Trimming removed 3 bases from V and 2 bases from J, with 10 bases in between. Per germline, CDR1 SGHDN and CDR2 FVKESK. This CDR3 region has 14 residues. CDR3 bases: TGTGCCAGCAGCCAGCTCGGGCTAAACACTGAAGCTTTCTTT. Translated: CASSQLGLNTEAFF.

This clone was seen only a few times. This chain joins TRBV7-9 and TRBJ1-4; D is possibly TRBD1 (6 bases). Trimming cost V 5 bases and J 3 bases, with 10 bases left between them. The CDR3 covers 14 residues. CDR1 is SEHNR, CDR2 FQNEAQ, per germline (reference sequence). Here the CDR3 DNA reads TGTGCCAGCAGCGAACAGGGTGCTAATGAAAAACTGTTTTTT. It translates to CASSEQGANEKLFF. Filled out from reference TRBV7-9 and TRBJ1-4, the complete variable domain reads DTGVSQNPRHKITKRGQNVTFRCDPISEHNRLYWYRQTLGQGPEFLTYFQNEAQLEKSRLLSDRFSAERPKGSFSTLEIQRTEQGDSAMYLCASSEQGANEKLFFGSGTQLSVL.

CDR3 amino acids: CARLCSGANVLTF. The CDR3 DNA follows: TGTGCCAGGTTATGCTCTGGGGCCAACGTCCTGACTTTC. The chain combines TRBV27 with TRBJ2-6; D is uncertain. With 9 bases removed from V and 0 bases from J, the gap between germline ends came to 6 bases. The CDR3 contains 13 residues. Germline-derived CDR1 and CDR2 are MNHEY and SMNVEV (reference sequence).

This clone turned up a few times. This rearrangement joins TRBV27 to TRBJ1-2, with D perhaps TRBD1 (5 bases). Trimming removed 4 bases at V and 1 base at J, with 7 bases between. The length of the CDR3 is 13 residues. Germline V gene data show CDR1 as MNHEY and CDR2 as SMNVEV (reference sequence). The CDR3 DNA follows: TGTGCCAGCAGTTGGACACATAACTATGGCTACACCTTC. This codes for CASSWTHNYGYTF.

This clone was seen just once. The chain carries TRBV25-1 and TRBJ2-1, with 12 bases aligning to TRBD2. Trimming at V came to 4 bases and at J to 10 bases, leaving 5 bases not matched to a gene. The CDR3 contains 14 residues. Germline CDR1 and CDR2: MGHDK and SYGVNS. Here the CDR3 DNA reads TGTGCCAGCAGTGCCCGACTAGCGGGGGAAGAGCAGTTCTTC. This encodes CASSARLAGEEQFF.

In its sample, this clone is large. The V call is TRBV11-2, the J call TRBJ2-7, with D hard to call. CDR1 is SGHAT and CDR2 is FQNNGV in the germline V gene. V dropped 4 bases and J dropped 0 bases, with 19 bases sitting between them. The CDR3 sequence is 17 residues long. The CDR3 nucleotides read TGTGCCAGCAGCTCCGACCTGTGGCGTCCTAGCTCCTACGAGCAGTACTTC. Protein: CASSSDLWRPSSYEQYF.

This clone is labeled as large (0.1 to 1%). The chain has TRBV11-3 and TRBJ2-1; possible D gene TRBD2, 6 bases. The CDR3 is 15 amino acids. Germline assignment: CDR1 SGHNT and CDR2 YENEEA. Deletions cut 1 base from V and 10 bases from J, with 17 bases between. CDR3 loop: CASSLGVGGAREQFF. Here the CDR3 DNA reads TGTGCCAGCAGCTTAGGAGTTGGCGGGGCGAGAGAGCAGTTCTTC.

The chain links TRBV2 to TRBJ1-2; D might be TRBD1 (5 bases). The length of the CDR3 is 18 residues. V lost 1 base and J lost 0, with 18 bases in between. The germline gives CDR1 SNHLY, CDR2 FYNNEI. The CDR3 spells CASSEGPTVGPTNYGYTF. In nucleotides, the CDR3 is TGTGCCAGCAGTGAAGGCCCAACTGTGGGGCCTACTAACTATGGCTACACCTTC.

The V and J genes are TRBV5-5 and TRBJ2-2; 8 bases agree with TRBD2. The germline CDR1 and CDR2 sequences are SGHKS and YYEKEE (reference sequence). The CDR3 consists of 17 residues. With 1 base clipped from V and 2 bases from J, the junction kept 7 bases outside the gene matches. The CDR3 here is CASSLYAGGANTGELFF. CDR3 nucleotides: TGTGCCAGCAGCTTGTACGCCGGGGGGGCAAACACCGGGGAGCTGTTTTTT.

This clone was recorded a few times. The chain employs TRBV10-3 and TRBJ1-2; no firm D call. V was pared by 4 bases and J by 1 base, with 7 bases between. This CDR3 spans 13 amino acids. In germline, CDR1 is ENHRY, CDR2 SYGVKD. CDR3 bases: TGTGCCATCAGTGTTCCCGGTAACTATGGCTACACCTTC. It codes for CAISVPGNYGYTF.

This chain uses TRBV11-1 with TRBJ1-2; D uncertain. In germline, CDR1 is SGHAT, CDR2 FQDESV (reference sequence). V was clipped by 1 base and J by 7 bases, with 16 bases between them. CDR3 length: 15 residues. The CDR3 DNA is TGTGCCAGCAGCTTAGGACAAACCAGGCGACGTGGCTACACCTTC. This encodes CASSLGQTRRRGYTF.

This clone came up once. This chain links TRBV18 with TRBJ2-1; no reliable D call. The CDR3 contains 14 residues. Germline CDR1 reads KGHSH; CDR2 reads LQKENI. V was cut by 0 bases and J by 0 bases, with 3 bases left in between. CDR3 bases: TGTGCCAGCTCACCACCGGACTCCTACAATGAGCAGTTCTTC. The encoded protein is CASSPPDSYNEQFF.

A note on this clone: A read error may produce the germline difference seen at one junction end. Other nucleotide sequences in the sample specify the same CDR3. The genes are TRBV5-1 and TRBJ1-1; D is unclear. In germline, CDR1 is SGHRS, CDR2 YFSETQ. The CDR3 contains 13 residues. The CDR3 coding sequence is TGTGCCAGCAGCTTGGCCGCTGGCACTGAAGCTTTCTTT. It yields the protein CASSLAAGTEAFF.